The subject of this entry is one TCR beta chain. Its specificity is unknown. They isolated at least 6 million PBMCs from each sample. Samples each yielded at least 6 micrograms of total RNA. These data come from a study of blood T cells in healthy people across ages. On the study more broadly: There was about one barcoded beta molecule captured by template switching per two T cells.

Study-wide findings and caveats: Diversity figures based on one million T cells were deemed too low.

A J-beta primer mix and a sample-barcoded 5' primer were used in a second PCR of about 6 to 12 cycles. TCRdb re-called the 5' RACE reads with MiXCR, one entry per CDR3 protein. Seen here are approximately 800,000 distinct CDR3 sequences, 56% observed once, and the top ten hold around a quarter. This CDR3 is 18 amino acids long. CDR1 and CDR2 from the germline V gene are MNHEY and SVGEGT. V lost 7 bases, J lost 2 bases, and 21 bases lay in between. This chain joins TRBV6-2 or TRBV6-3 and TRBJ2-6; perhaps D is TRBD1 or TRBD2 (6 bases each). Sequences were obtained from blood. This sequence was found in a man aged 35-49 years in good health. The DNA for the CDR3 is TGTGCCAGCAAGAAGGGGGAGGCAGGGAAGGCTGGGGCCAACGTCCTGACTTTC. Translating it yields CASKKGEAGKAGANVLTF.